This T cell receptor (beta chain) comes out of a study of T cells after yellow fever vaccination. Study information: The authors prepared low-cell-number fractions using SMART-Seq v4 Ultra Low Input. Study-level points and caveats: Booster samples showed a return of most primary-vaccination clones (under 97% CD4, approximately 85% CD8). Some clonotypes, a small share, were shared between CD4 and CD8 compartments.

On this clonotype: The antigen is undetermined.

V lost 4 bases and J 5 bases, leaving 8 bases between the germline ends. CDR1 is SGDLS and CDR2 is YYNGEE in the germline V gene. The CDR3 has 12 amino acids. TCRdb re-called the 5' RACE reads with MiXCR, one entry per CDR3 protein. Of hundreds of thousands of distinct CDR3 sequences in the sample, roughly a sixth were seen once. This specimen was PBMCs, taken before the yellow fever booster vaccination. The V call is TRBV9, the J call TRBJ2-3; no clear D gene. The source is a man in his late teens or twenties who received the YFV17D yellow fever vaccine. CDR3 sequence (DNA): TGTGCCAGCAGCCGCGATTTAGATACGCAGTATTTT. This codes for CASSRDLDTQYF.